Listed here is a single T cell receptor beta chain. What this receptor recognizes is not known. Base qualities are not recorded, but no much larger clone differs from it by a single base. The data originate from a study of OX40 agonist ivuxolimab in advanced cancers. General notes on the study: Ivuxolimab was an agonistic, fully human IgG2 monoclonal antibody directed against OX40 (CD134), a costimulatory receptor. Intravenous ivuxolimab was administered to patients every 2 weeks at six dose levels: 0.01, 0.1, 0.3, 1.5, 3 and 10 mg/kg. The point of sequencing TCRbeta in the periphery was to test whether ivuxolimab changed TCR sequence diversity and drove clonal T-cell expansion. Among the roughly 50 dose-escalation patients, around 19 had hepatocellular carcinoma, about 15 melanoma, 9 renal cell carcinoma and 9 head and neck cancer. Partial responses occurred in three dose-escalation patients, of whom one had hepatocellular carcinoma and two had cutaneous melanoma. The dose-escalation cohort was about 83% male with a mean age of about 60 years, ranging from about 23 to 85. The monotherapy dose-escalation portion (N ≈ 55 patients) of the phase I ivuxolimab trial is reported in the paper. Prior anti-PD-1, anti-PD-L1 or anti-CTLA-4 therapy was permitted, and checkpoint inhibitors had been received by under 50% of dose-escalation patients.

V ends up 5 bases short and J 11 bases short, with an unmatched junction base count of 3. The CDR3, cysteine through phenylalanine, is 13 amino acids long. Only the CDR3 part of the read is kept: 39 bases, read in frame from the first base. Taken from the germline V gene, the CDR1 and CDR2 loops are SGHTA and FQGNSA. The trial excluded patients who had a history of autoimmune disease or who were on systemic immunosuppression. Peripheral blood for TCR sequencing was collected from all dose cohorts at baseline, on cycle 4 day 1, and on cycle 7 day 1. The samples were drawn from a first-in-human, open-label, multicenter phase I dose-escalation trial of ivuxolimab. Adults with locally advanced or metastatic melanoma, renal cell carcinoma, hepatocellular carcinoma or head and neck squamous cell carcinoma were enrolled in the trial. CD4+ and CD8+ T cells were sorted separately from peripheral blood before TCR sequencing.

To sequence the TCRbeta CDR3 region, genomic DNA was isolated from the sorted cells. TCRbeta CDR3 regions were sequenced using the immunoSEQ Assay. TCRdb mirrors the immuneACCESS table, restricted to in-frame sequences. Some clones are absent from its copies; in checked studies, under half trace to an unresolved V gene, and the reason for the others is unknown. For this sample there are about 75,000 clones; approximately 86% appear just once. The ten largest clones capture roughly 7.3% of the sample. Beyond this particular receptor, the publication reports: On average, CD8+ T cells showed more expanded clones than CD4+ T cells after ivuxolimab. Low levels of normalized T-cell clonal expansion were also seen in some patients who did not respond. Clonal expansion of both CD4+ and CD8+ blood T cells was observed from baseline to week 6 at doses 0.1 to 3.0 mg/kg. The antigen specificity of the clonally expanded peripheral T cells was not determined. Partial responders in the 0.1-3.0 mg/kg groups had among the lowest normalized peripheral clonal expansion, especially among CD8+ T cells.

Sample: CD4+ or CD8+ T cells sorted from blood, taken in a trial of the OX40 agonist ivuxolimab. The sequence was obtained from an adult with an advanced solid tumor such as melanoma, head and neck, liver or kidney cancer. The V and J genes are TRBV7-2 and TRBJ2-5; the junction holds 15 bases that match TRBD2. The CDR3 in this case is CASSGTSGRSQYF. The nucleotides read TGTGCCAGCAGCGGGACTAGCGGGAGGTCGCAGTACTTC.